This T cell receptor beta chain was found in a study of regulatory T cells in long-lasting Graves disease. The overall study: Disease was considered persistent Graves' disease after over 5 years of antithyroid drugs (with positive TSH receptor antibodies).

The sample's time point: persistent/refractory GD, antithyroid drugs over 5 years with positive TRAb. PBMC-derived RNA was used for the TCR library. Whole-study findings and limits: Persistent disease exhibited a predilection for TRBV28, TRBJ1-2 and TRBJ2-5.

Trimming cost V 2 bases and J 6 bases, with 14 bases left between them. The CDR3 length is 15 residues. Germline CDR1 reads LGHDT; CDR2 reads YNNKEL (reference sequence). The authors built TCR beta libraries using iRepertoire HTBI primers and Arm-PCR of CDR3 regions. TCRdb passed the multiplex PCR reads through MiXCR, listing each CDR3 protein once. Here the sample spans around 450,000 distinct CDR3 sequences, about a fifth being singletons. This clonotype turned up a few times. Its antigen is not identified. The source material was peripheral blood mononuclear cells (PBMCs), sampled when the disease was refractory, from a patient treated with antithyroid drugs. The chain joins TRBV3-1 to TRBJ1-5; TRBD1 might be the D (5 bases). The TCR originated in a female donor with Graves disease. The CDR3 DNA follows: TGTGCCAGCAGCCAAAACGGGGGGGACGGTCAGCCCCAGCATTTT. Its protein product is CASSQNGGDGQPQHF.